Listed below are T cell receptor beta chains from one sample, sequenced in a study of T cell repertoires in cytomegalovirus infection. In TCRdb, the reads were re-called with MiXCR into one record per CDR3 protein. The table includes about 890,000 distinct CDR3 sequences, 31% detected once. No cognate antigen is known for these TCRs. Source: cultured CD8+ T cells from PBMCs, taken from culture after CMV antigen stimulation. The source is a human donor in good health (CMV status not recorded). Some clones in this sample may be carry-over from other donors' samples. Both conserved end residues are part of each CDR3. A D gene is named only where the DNA matches it firmly. Rows give clone size only sometimes, using once, few, many, or a class for an expanded clone.

j_gene,v_gene,abundance,d_gene,CDR3nt,CDR3aa
TRBJ2-2,TRBV4-2,-,-,TGTGCCAGCAGCCAAGCAAAAATGAGAGTGGGCAGGGAGCTGTTTTTT,CASSQAKMRVGRELFF
TRBJ1-5,TRBV19,few,-,TGTGCCAGTAGTATTCGCAGGGACCCGATTTTTACCCAGCATTTT,CASSIRRDPIFTQHF
TRBJ2-1,TRBV4-1,few,-,TGCGCCAGCAGCCAAGATATAATCCTTAGTCAGGGCAATGAGCAGTTCTTC,CASSQDIILSQGNEQFF
TRBJ2-2,TRBV13,-,-,TGTGCCAGCAGCTTAGGCCGCGGCCCCGGGACCGGGGAGCTGTTTTTT,CASSLGRGPGTGELFF
TRBJ2-1,TRBV7-9,-,TRBD1,TGTGCCAGCAGCTTCAAGGACAGGGAGTTCTTC,CASSFKDREFF
TRBJ2-3,TRBV7-2,many,-,TGTGCCAGCAGCTCCGGGACTCCCTACACAGATACGCAGTATTTT,CASSSGTPYTDTQYF
TRBJ2-7,TRBV6-1,few,-,TGTGCCAGCAGTGGGAGGGACAGCCTTATCGACGAGCAGTACTTC,CASSGRDSLIDEQYF
TRBJ2-7,TRBV27,few,TRBD1,TGTGCCAGCAGTTTATCGTCAGGGGGCGGCTACGAGCAGTACTTC,CASSLSSGGGYEQYF
TRBJ1-1,TRBV6-6,-,-,TGTGCCAGCGGACAGTCACAGAACACTGAAGCTTTCTTT,CASGQSQNTEAFF
TRBJ1-3,TRBV27,few,-,TGTGCCAGCAGTTTATCAGGGGCGACTGGAAACACCATATATTTT,CASSLSGATGNTIYF
TRBJ2-2,TRBV28,many,-,TGTGCCAGCAGTTTAGGCGGTAGGAGGGGCAGGGTCCACACCGGGGAGCTGTTTTTT,CASSLGGRRGRVHTGELFF
TRBJ1-2,TRBV6-1,-,-,TGTGCCAGCAGGGAGCTCTACAGGGATCCGGATGGCTACACCTTC,CASRELYRDPDGYTF
TRBJ2-3,TRBV19,-,TRBD2,TGTGCCAGTAAACCTAGCGGGGGGTCAGATACGCAGTATTTT,CASKPSGGSDTQYF
TRBJ1-1,TRBV18,-,-,TGTGCCAGCTCACTACAGGGACCTCCCACTGAAGCTTTCTTT,CASSLQGPPTEAFF
TRBJ2-2,TRBV6-2/TRBV6-3,many,-,TGTGCCAGCAGTTACCGGCAGGGATTGGGCGGGGAGCTGTTTTTT,CASSYRQGLGGELFF
TRBJ1-3,TRBV7-2,few,-,TGTGCCAGCAGCTTAGCGCTCCGGGGCTCTGGAAACACCATATATTTT,CASSLALRGSGNTIYF